The clone carrying this T cell receptor (beta chain) is labeled medium-sized (0.01 to 0.1%). Its antigen remains unknown. Germline CDR1 and CDR2: SNHLY and FYNNEI. V shed 3 bases and J shed 0 bases, with 3 bases lying between them. The CDR3 consists of 13 residues. The data were taken from a study of memory CD4+ T cells and cytomegalovirus serostatus. Findings and caveats of the study: Suggested: most of the CMV-linked TCR signature lies in CD4+ memory cells.

Assay: immunoSEQ multiplex PCR; the TCRdb copy retains only in-frame clones and omits some. The data show about 50,000 clones, just under 80% seen once. Single viable CD3+CD4+CD8-CD45RO+ cells were sorted as the memory CD4+ T cells. Donors' CMV status reflects serum IgG against pp150, pp28, p38, p52. After thawing, CD4+ T cells were positively selected. The V gene is TRBV2, the J gene TRBJ2-4; no definite D call. The source of this sequence is an adult in good health and CMV-seronegative. The sample taken for sequencing was memory CD4+ T cells from blood. CDR3 amino acids: CASSDLAKNIQYF. In nucleotides, the CDR3 is TGTGCCAGCAGTGACCTAGCCAAAAACATTCAGTACTTC.